This TCR beta chain appears in the sequencing data of a study of T cells in localized non-small cell lung cancer (dated by TCRdb to 2020 to 2021). At the level of the whole study: Comparing tumors with uninvolved tumor-adjacent lungs, the study looked at the T cell repertoires of 200 to 250 patients with early-stage NSCLC. The cohort comprised approximately 240 treatment-naïve NSCLC patients with resected, localized lung tumors. A mean age of approximately 70 years was recorded for the NSCLC patients, of whom around 140 were male and 100 to 110 were female.

Cut back by 9 bases and 0 bases, the V and J ends lie 13 bases apart. Counted from cysteine to phenylalanine, this CDR3 has 14 amino acids. Only CDR3 DNA is held: 42 bases, read in frame from base 1. The germline V gene sets CDR1 to MDHEN and CDR2 to SYDVKM. The research as a whole found: Because the study design was exploratory, TCR variables were selected using unadjusted p-values without false-discovery rate correction. Uninvolved tumor-adjacent lung showed the highest T cell clonality, higher than tumor, which suggests more focused antigenic responses in the uninvolved tumor-adjacent lung. Multi-region tumor sequencing was not performed, so intratumor heterogeneity could not be excluded. Of the top 100 tumor clones, a median of approximately 60 were detected in paired uninvolved adjacent lung; over 25 were also among that lung's top 100. Longer overall survival was associated with higher T cell density in blood, whereas shorter survival was associated with higher clonality in adjacent lung.

The immunoSEQ Assay was used to sequence TCR beta CDR3 regions from DNA. The published analysis was carried out like this. To compute T cell density, TCR beta template counts were normalized to usable DNA, which was estimated by amplifying housekeeping genes. Richness was estimated using the preseqR package, with extrapolation to 400,000 templates for PBMC samples and to 120,000 templates for tissue samples. Clonality was defined as one minus Pielou's evenness. Differential abundance testing on productive amino-acid clonotypes, with a minimum total count of 5 and an alpha of 0.1, was used to identify tissue-enriched TCRs. Repertoire overlap between compartments was quantified with the Jaccard Index and Morisita Overlap Index. GLIPH grouped TCR beta CDR3s together with public tetramer-defined viral CDR3s, and a viral motif had to include at least three viral sequences and show V-gene enrichment. TCRdb obtained this table from immuneACCESS and retained in-frame rearrangements with V and J assigned. These tables miss some clones; where compared with another copy, unresolved V genes account for less than half of the shortfall, and the remainder is unexplained. V and J calls and clone size follow that table, whereas D and trimming were derived from the DNA. Present in this sample are some 80,000 clones, just under 85% of which were seen just once. The ten top clones hold under 3.5% of the sample.

Comments on this clone: The antigen this receptor binds is unknown. Base-call qualities are not available, and no considerably larger clone is one nucleotide away.

At diagnosis, tumor, uninvolved tumor-adjacent lung and peripheral blood were collected and then preserved as a mix of FFPE and fresh-frozen material. Blood samples were analyzed as peripheral blood mononuclear cells for TCR repertoire profiling. The receptor was derived from a man aged 35-69 years with stage I lung adenocarcinoma. This sample comprised peripheral blood, obtained before any cancer treatment. The chain uses TRBV28 and TRBJ2-3; tentative D gene TRBD2, with 7 bases matching. The sequence in DNA is TGTGCCAGTGGGGGGGGCGGAAGCACAGATACGCAGTATTTT. Its protein reads: CASGGGGSTDTQYF.